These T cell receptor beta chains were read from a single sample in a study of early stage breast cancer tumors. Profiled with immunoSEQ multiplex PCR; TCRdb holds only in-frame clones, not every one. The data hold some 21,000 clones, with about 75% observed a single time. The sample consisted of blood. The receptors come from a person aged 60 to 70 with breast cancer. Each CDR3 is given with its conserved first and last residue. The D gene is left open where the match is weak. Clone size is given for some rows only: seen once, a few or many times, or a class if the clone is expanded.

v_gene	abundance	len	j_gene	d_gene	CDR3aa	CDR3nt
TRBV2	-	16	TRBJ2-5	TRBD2	CASKGGSSGSQETQYF	TGTGCCAGCAAGGGTGGTTCTAGCGGTTCCCAAGAGACCCAGTACTTC
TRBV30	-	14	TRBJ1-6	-	CASQSSSYNSPLHF	TGTGCCTCCCAATCGAGCTCCTATAATTCACCCCTCCACTTT
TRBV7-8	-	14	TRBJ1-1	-	CASSPRVDDTEAFF	TGTGCCAGCAGCCCCAGGGTTGACGACACTGAAGCTTTCTTT
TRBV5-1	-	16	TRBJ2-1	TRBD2	CASSLGPSGRGNEQFF	TGCGCCAGCAGCTTGGGGCCTAGCGGGAGAGGGAATGAGCAGTTCTTC
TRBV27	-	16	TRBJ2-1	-	CASSLSLQGLTNEQFF	TGTGCCAGCAGTTTATCGCTCCAGGGATTGACCAATGAGCAGTTCTTC
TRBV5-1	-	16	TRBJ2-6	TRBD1	CASRTGQPSGANVLTF	TGCGCCAGCAGGACGGGACAGCCCTCTGGGGCCAACGTCCTGACTTTC
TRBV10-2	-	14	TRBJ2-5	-	CASSDRGYQETQYF	TGCGCCAGCAGTGACAGGGGCTACCAAGAGACCCAGTACTTC
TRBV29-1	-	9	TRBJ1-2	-	CSVDMALTF	TGCAGCGTTGACATGGCTCTCACCTTC
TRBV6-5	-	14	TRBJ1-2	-	CASSYQGGSRGYTF	TGTGCCAGCAGTTACCAGGGCGGATCCCGTGGCTACACCTTC
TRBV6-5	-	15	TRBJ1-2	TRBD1	CASSLVTGTGYGYTF	TGTGCCAGCAGTCTCGTAACCGGGACAGGATATGGCTACACCTTC
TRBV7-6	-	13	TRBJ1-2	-	CASSLVGGLGYTF	TGTGCCAGCAGCTTAGTAGGAGGGCTTGGCTACACCTTC
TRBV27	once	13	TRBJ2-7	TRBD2	CASGLAGSYEQYF	TGTGCCAGCGGACTAGCGGGATCCTACGAGCAGTACTTC
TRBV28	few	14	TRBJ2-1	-	CASSPLSSYNEQFF	TGTGCCAGCAGTCCCTTAAGCTCCTACAATGAGCAGTTCTTC
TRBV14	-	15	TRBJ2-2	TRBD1	CASSQWTGYTGELFF	TGTGCCAGCAGCCAGTGGACAGGGTATACCGGGGAGCTGTTTTTT
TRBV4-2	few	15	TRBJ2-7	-	CASSQLVSGTGEQYF	TGTGCCAGCAGCCAACTGGTTAGCGGCACGGGGGAGCAGTACTTC
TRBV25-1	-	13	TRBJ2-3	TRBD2	CASSDPAGGTQYF	TGTGCCAGCAGTGACCCGGCGGGGGGTACGCAGTATTTT
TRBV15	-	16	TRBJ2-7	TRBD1	CATSQGTGPRVYEQYF	TGTGCCACCAGCCAAGGGACAGGCCCCAGGGTATACGAGCAGTACTTC
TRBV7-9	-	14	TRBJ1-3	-	CASSQGMTGNTIYF	TGTGCCAGCAGCCAGGGTATGACTGGAAACACCATATATTTT
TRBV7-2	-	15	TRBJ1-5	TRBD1	CASSLAGQGSQPQHF	TGTGCCAGCAGCTTAGCGGGACAGGGCTCTCAGCCCCAGCATTTT
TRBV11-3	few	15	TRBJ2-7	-	CASSSLAPRDYEQYF	TGTGCCAGCAGCTCTCTAGCTCCGAGGGACTACGAGCAGTACTTC
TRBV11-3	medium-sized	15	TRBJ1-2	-	CASSWGSGSNYGYTF	TGTGCCAGCAGCTGGGGGTCTGGGTCCAACTATGGCTACACCTTC
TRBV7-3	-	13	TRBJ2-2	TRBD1	CASRRTGAGELFF	TGTGCCAGCAGACGGACAGGGGCCGGGGAGCTGTTTTTT
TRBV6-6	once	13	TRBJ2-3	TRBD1	CASRGTGPDTQYF	TGTGCCAGCAGAGGGACAGGCCCAGATACGCAGTATTTT
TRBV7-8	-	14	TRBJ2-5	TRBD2	CASSPTSGGETQYF	TGTGCCAGCAGCCCTACTAGCGGGGGTGAGACCCAGTACTTC
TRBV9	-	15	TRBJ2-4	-	CASSADLGRKNIQYF	TGTGCCAGCAGCGCAGACCTAGGGCGCAAAAACATTCAGTACTTC
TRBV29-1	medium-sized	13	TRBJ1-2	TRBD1	CSVVQGAIYGYTF	TGCAGCGTTGTACAGGGGGCTATTTATGGCTACACCTTC
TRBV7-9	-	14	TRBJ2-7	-	CASSWGDTSYEQYF	TGTGCCAGCAGCTGGGGGGACACCTCCTACGAGCAGTACTTC